The TCR beta chain described here comes from a study of T cell repertoires in cytomegalovirus infection. Comment on this clonotype: Its target is not known.

The V gene's germline CDR1 is SQVTM and CDR2 ANQGSEA. The CDR3 is made up of 14 amino acids. V was shortened by 1 base and J by 6 bases, with 13 bases between the two germline ends. TCRdb fed the reads into MiXCR, producing one record per CDR3 protein. Counted here are around 280,000 distinct CDR3 sequences, 8% to 10% occurring once; the ten biggest clones make up 2.5%. The study, taken as a whole, reports: Individuals carrying CMV plus the relevant HLA were identified by cumulative frequency of public TCR beta families. In two of eight donors, the top clonotype was HLA-C-restricted CMV-specific.

The receptor was derived from a human donor in good health (CMV status not recorded). Some clones in this sample may be carry-over from other donors' samples. Sequencing was carried out using PBMCs. The genes are TRBV29-1 and TRBJ2-1, with no clear D. The CDR3 DNA sequence: TGCAGCGTTGAAGTCCCCCTGGTTCTCAATGAGCAGTTCTTC. As protein: CSVEVPLVLNEQFF.